These 10 T cell receptor beta chains share one sample of origin, sequenced in a study of CD8 T cells in ankylosing spondylitis. MiXCR was run by TCRdb on the 5' RACE reads, yielding one entry per CDR3 protein. The sample has 200,000 to 250,000 distinct CDR3 sequences; 20% to 30% are singletons. Input material: blood, either unsorted or a sorted T cell fraction (not recorded which). The receptors here all came from a male donor with ankylosing spondylitis or in good health (not recorded which).

This clonotype was picked up many times. The CDR3 is CSARGASGSGNEQFF. The CDR3 region has the DNA TGCAGTGCTAGAGGGGCTAGCGGGAGTGGGAATGAGCAGTTCTTC. J is TRBJ2-1 and V is TRBV20-1, with 10 nucleotides matching TRBD2. Trimming removed 1 base from V and 7 bases from J; junction bases left unmatched: 7. The CDR3 is made up of 15 amino acids. Germline V gene lookup returns CDR1 DFQATT and CDR2 SNEGSKA (reference sequence).

The genes are TRBV7-9 and TRBJ2-7; 9 bases match TRBD1. Looked up from germline, CDR1 is SEHNR and CDR2 is FQNEAQ (reference sequence). The CDR3 is made up of 15 amino acids. V lost 1 base, J lost 2 bases, and 3 bases stayed unmatched. The CDR3, as DNA: TGTGCCAGCAGCTTAGTGGGACAGGGTGCCTACGAGCAGTACTTC. Translated, it gives CASSLVGQGAYEQYF.

This clonotype was counted a few times. The chain links TRBV10-3 to TRBJ2-1; 9 nucleotides line up with TRBD1. Trimming took 5 bases from V and 7 from J; bases not matched to a gene: 6. The CDR3 sequence is 14 residues long. Germline lookup yields CDR1 ENHRY and CDR2 SYGVKD. The chain's CDR3 is CAISYGTGLNEQFF. The CDR3 bases are TGTGCCATCAGTTACGGGACAGGGCTGAATGAGCAGTTCTTC.

Ten or more counts support this clonotype. The chain has TRBV11-3 and TRBJ2-5, with D hard to call. This CDR3 contains 13 residues. Trimming cost V 5 bases and J 5 bases, with 12 bases left between them. CDR1 is SGHNT and CDR2 is YENEEA in the germline V gene. The CDR3 region is CASSPRLGETQYF. CDR3 DNA sequence: TGTGCCAGCAGCCCTAGGCTTGGGGAGACCCAGTACTTC.

The sample holds many counts of this clonotype. The V call is TRBV12-3 or TRBV12-4, the J call TRBJ2-7; no reliable D call. The CDR3 covers 11 residues. The germline V and J ends were trimmed by 4 bases and 6 bases, with 7 bases remaining between them. The CDR3 DNA reads as TGTGCCAGCAGTTCTCGGTTCGAGCAGTACTTC. It translates to CASSSRFEQYF.

Ten or more counts support this clonotype. The chain couples TRBV29-1 to TRBJ1-2, with TRBD1 as a possible D gene (5 bases). Germline V gene lookup returns CDR1 SQVTM and CDR2 ANQGSEA. The V end lost 7 bases, the J end lost 9 bases, and 15 bases lay between the germline ends. CDR3 length equals 11 residues. CDR3: CSAEERGSYTF. CDR3 DNA sequence: TGCAGCGCAGAAGAGCGGGGCAGCTACACCTTC. Drawing the rest from reference TRBV29-1 and TRBJ1-2, the complete variable domain is SAVISQKPSRDICQRGTSLTIQCQVDSQVTMMFWYRQQPGQSLTLIATANQGSEATYESGFVIDKFPISRPNLTFSTLTVSNMSPEDSSIYLCSAEERGSYTFGSGTRLTVV.

This rearrangement joins TRBV27 to TRBJ2-3; D might be TRBD2 (7 bases). This CDR3 is 18 amino acids long. Germline CDR1 is MNHEY and CDR2 is SMNVEV (reference sequence). Trimming removed 6 bases from V and 2 bases from J, with 24 bases in between. The DNA for the CDR3 is TGTGCCAGCAGCTTGGGCTATCCGGGGAGGGGGGCCACAGATACGCAGTATTTT. Translating it yields CASSLGYPGRGATDTQYF.

This clonotype was seen repeatedly, ten times or more. The V gene is TRBV7-2, the J gene TRBJ2-4; TRBD1 agrees at 7 bases. The V segment lost 3 bases and the J segment 7 bases; nucleotides outside the gene matches: 6. The CDR3 is made up of 14 amino acids. Looked up from germline, CDR1 is SGHTA and CDR2 is FQGNSA. The CDR3 spells CASSFDRDENIQYF. Written as DNA, the CDR3 is TGTGCCAGCAGCTTTGACAGGGATGAGAACATTCAGTACTTC.

This chain links TRBV29-1 with TRBJ1-2; D perhaps matches TRBD1 (6 bases). Germline V lookup: CDR1 SQVTM, CDR2 ANQGSEA. Deletions cut 4 bases from V and 2 bases from J, with 11 bases between. There are 13 residues in the CDR3. CDR3 in amino acids: CSVAGDNNYGYTF. The CDR3 bases are TGCAGCGTTGCAGGGGACAACAACTATGGCTACACCTTC.

This clonotype was recorded a few times. V usage is TRBV6-1 and J usage is TRBJ1-3; 7 positions match TRBD1. Trimming at V came to 5 bases and at J to 0 bases, leaving 7 bases not matched to a gene. Germline values: CDR1 MNHNS, CDR2 SASEGT. The CDR3 consists of 16 residues. CDR3 in amino acids: CASSIRQGDSGNTIYF. The CDR3 bases are TGTGCCAGCAGTATCCGACAGGGCGACTCTGGAAACACCATATATTTT.